This T cell receptor beta chain was obtained from a study of blood T cell repertoires in COVID-19. Per germline, CDR1 SGHAT and CDR2 FQNNGV. The V end was cut by 5 bases, the J end by 8 bases, with 16 bases between. CDR3 length: 15 amino acids. The data were produced by immunoSEQ multiplex PCR, yet TCRdb's version contains in-frame clones alone and is incomplete. Among about 220,000 clones listed, 85% to 90% were seen once. Ages ranged from roughly 18 to 100 years, with residence in approximately 25 US areas. The chain is built from TRBV11-2 and TRBJ1-6; D is perhaps TRBD1 (6 bases). This TCR derives from a woman younger than 30 in a cohort exposed to, infected with or recovered from COVID-19 (not recorded which). The sample comprised PBMCs or T cells enriched from blood (not recorded which). The CDR3 here is CASSPQQGRDSPLHF. The CDR3 DNA is TGTGCCAGCAGCCCCCAACAGGGAAGGGATTCACCCCTCCACTTT.